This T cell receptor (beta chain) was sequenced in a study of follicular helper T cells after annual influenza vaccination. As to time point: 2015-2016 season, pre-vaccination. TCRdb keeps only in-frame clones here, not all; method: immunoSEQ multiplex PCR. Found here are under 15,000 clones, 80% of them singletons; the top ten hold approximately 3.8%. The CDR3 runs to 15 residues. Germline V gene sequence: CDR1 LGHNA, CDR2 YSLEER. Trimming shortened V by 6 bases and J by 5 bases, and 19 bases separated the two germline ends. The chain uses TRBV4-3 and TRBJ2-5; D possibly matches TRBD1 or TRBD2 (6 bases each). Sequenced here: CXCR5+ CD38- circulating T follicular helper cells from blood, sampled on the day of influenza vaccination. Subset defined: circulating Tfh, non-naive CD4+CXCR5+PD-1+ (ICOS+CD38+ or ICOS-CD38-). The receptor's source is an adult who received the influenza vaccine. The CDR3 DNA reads TGCGCCAGCAGTCGAGTGGGGGGCCGTGGGGAGACCCAGTACTTC. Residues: CASSRVGGRGETQYF.